This T cell receptor (beta chain) stems from a study of human T cells and chemical hapten exposure. TCRdb reprocessed the RACE reads via MiXCR and lists one record per CDR3 protein. The sample has approximately 80,000 distinct CDR3 sequences; approximately 12% are singletons. At least ten counts were recorded for this clonotype. V dropped 1 base and J dropped 7 bases, with 16 bases sitting between them. Per the germline V gene, CDR1 is SGHVS and CDR2 is FNYEAQ. The length of the CDR3 is 15 residues. Time point noted: patch test 1, 2 weeks after DPC sensitization. Treatment in this sample: therapeutic diphenylcyclopropenone sensitization with weekly scalp DPC.

Source: whole blood, taken in connection with sensitization to the hapten diphenylcyclopropenone (DPC). The clonotype comes from a woman in her forties or fifties with alopecia areata. Some clones in this sample may be carry-over from other donors' samples. The V and J genes are TRBV7-6 and TRBJ1-1, with D tentatively TRBD1 (5 bases). CDR3 region: CASSLVKGSGLEAFF. DNA of the CDR3: TGTGCCAGCAGCTTAGTTAAGGGGTCAGGGCTTGAAGCTTTCTTT.